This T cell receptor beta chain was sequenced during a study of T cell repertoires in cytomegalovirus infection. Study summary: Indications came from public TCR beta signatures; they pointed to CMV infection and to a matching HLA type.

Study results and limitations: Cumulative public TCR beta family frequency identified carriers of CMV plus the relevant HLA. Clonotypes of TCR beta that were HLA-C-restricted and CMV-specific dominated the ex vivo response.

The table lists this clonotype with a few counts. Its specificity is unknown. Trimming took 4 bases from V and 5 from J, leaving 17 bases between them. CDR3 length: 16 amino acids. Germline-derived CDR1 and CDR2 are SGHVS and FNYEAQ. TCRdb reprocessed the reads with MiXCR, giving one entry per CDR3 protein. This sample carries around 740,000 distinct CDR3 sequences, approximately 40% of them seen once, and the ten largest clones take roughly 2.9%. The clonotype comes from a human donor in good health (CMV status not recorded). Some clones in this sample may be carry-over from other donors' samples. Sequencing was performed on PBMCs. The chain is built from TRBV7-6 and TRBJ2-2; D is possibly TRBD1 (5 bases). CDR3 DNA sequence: TGTGCCAGCAGCTCAACCCAGACAGATAGGACCGGGGAGCTGTTTTTT. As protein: CASSSTQTDRTGELFF.